This is a list of T cell receptor beta chains from one sample in a study of shared clonotypes between healthy human individuals. Assay used: immunoSEQ multiplex PCR; TCRdb lists only in-frame clones, some missing. The table lists over 1.5 million clones, 95% to 99% of them singletons. Sequenced material: naive CD4+ T cells sorted from blood. The receptors were sampled from a man aged 25-45 years in good health. Each CDR3 is given with its conserved first and last residue. The D gene is left open where the match is weak. Size is omitted from some rows. Given values are once, few, many or a class for expanded clones.

TRBD1 | - | TRBJ2-7 | 16 | TRBV6-5 | TGTGCCAGCAGTTACTCGGACAGGTTGGGCAGGGGCGAGCAGTACTTC | CASSYSDRLGRGEQYF
- | - | TRBJ1-2 | 13 | TRBV6-6 | TGTGCCAGCAGGACGGACTCTAACTATGGCTACACCTTC | CASRTDSNYGYTF
- | - | TRBJ2-7 | 14 | TRBV10-3 | TGTGCCATCACTGGCAGGGGCTTCCTAGACGAGCAGTACTTC | CAITGRGFLDEQYF
- | - | TRBJ1-3 | 13 | TRBV19 | TGTGCCAGTAGTCTCGACAGAGGAAACACCATATATTTT | CASSLDRGNTIYF
- | - | TRBJ2-3 | 13 | TRBV9 | TGTGCCAGCAGCGTAGAATTTACAGATACGCAGTATTTT | CASSVEFTDTQYF
- | - | TRBJ1-2 | 15 | TRBV11-2 | TGTGCCAGCAGGAATTTGGGACGGAACCTCTATGGCTACACCTTC | CASRNLGRNLYGYTF
TRBD2 | - | TRBJ2-5 | 14 | TRBV5-1 | TGCGCCAGCAGCTCCGGGACTAACCAAGAGACCCAGTACTTC | CASSSGTNQETQYF
- | - | TRBJ1-5 | 16 | TRBV28 | TGTGCCAGCAGTTTGCAAGGCAGGGGTGGCAATCAGCCCCAGCATTTT | CASSLQGRGGNQPQHF
- | - | TRBJ2-5 | 14 | TRBV25-1 | TGTGCCAGCAGGGAAACATGGGGTCGAGAGACCCAGTACTTC | CASRETWGRETQYF
TRBD1 | - | TRBJ2-2 | 15 | TRBV6-5 | TGTGCCAGCAGTGTGACGGGGACAGACACCGGGGAGCTGTTTTTT | CASSVTGTDTGELFF
- | once | TRBJ1-1 | 14 | TRBV7-2 | TGTGCCAGCAGCATAACGGGACGGAACACTGAAGCTTTCTTT | CASSITGRNTEAFF
- | - | TRBJ2-7 | 14 | TRBV6-1 | TGTGCCAGCAGGCCCACCCTAGTAACCTACGAGCAGTACTTC | CASRPTLVTYEQYF
- | - | TRBJ2-1 | 16 | TRBV5-1 | TGCGCCAGCAGCTTGGCCTGGGCAGGGCTAGGCAATGAGCAGTTCTTC | CASSLAWAGLGNEQFF
- | - | TRBJ2-1 | 14 | TRBV4-3 | TGCGCCAGCAGCCAAGATCCCTCCTACAATGAGCAGTTCTTC | CASSQDPSYNEQFF
TRBD2 | - | TRBJ2-3 | 17 | TRBV11-2 | TGTGCCAGCAACCAATTAGGACTAGCGGGGAGCACAGATACGCAGTATTTT | CASNQLGLAGSTDTQYF
TRBD2 | - | TRBJ2-2 | 16 | TRBV9 | TGTGCCAGCAGCGTAGGAGGACTAGCCGGTCTACGGGAGCTGTTTTTT | CASSVGGLAGLRELFF
- | - | TRBJ1-2 | 15 | TRBV5-1 | TGCGCCAGCAGCTTGGGACATCCAGAATACTATGGCTACACCTTC | CASSLGHPEYYGYTF
TRBD2 | - | TRBJ2-3 | 16 | TRBV10-3 | TGTGCCACCGGACTAGCGGGAGTGGGAGGCACAGATACGCAGTATTTT | CATGLAGVGGTDTQYF
TRBD2 | - | TRBJ2-7 | 15 | TRBV28 | TGTGCCAGCAGTCCCACACTAGCGGGCGGGTACGAGCAGTACTTC | CASSPTLAGGYEQYF
- | - | TRBJ2-1 | 18 | TRBV12-5 | TGTGCTAGTGGTTTGGTACCCGGTCCCGTAGGGTATAGGAATGAGCAGTTCTTC | CASGLVPGPVGYRNEQFF
- | - | TRBJ1-2 | 11 | TRBV29-1 | TGCAGCGTAGGTGATCACAACGGCTACACCTTC | CSVGDHNGYTF
TRBD1 | - | TRBJ2-7 | 14 | TRBV10-1 | TGCGCCAGCAGATCCGGGACAGGTTCGGGCGAGCAGTACTTC | CASRSGTGSGEQYF
- | - | TRBJ2-2 | 17 | TRBV30 | TGTGCCTGGAGTCTCATCGGGGTCAGGACGAACACCGGGGAGCTGTTTTTT | CAWSLIGVRTNTGELFF
- | - | TRBJ1-4 | 14 | TRBV29-1 | TGCAGCGTCTTTGGCGGGGCCTTCAATGAAAAACTGTTTTTT | CSVFGGAFNEKLFF
- | once | TRBJ1-3 | 15 | TRBV7-9 | TGTGCCAGCAGCTTAGGGAAGAGCTCTGGAAACACCATATATTTT | CASSLGKSSGNTIYF
- | - | TRBJ2-3 | 10 | TRBV20-1 | TGCAGTGCTGGAGGTGGTACGCAGTATTTT | CSAGGGTQYF
TRBD1 | - | TRBJ2-3 | 15 | TRBV6-1 | TGTGCCAGCAGTGAAGGGGGACAGGGAGGAGATACGCAGTATTTT | CASSEGGQGGDTQYF
TRBD1 | - | TRBJ2-7 | 14 | TRBV30 | TGTGCCTGGAGAAAACCGGGACAGGGTTACGAGCAGTACTTC | CAWRKPGQGYEQYF
- | once | TRBJ2-1 | 13 | TRBV13 | TGTGCCAGCAGCACCCCGGAACGCAATGAGCAGTTCTTC | CASSTPERNEQFF
TRBD2 | - | TRBJ2-1 | 13 | TRBV19 | TGTGCCAGTAGTTACGTAGCGGGTTATGAGCAGTTCTTC | CASSYVAGYEQFF
- | once | TRBJ2-5 | 11 | TRBV6-4 | TGTGCCAAGACAAGCCAAGAGACCCAGTACTTC | CAKTSQETQYF